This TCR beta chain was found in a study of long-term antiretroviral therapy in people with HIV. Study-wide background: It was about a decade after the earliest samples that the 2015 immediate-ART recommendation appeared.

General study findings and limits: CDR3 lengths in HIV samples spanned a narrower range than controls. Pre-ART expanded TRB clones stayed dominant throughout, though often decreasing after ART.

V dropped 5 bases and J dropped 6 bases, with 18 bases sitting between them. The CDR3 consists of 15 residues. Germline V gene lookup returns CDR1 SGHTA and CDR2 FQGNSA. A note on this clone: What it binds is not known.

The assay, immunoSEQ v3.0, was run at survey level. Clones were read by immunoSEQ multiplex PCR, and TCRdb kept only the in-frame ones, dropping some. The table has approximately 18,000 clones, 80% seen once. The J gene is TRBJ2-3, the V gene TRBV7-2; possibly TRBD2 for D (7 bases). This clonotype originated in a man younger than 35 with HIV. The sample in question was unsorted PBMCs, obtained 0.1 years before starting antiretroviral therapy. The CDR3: CASSLTRGGADTQYF. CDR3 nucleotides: TGTGCCAGCAGCCTCACCCGTGGGGGGGCGGATACGCAGTATTTT. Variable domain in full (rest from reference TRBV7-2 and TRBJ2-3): GAGVSQSPSNKVTEKGKDVELRCDPISGHTALYWYRQSLGQGLEFLIYFQGNSAPDKSGLPSDRFSAERTGGSVSTLTIQRTQQEDSAVYLCASSLTRGGADTQYFGPGTRLTVL.